This T cell receptor (beta chain) comes out of a study of breast tumors, draining lymph nodes, adjacent tissues. Whole-study results and caveats: The lymph node origin of tumor T cells was framed as consistent with a hypothesis, not demonstrated. Tumor and nontumor repertoires were significantly more similar in luminal-like than in basal-like breast cancer. Tumor repertoires ranked between lymph nodes and nontumor tissue in diversity, with V and J gene preferences.

This CDR3 comprises 13 residues. Germline V gives CDR1 DFQATT, CDR2 SNEGSKA (reference sequence). The V gene lost 6 bases and the J gene lost 3 bases, with 13 bases spanning the gap. TCRdb ran MiXCR on the multiplex PCR reads and lists one entry per CDR3 protein. The sample shows approximately 100,000 distinct CDR3 sequences, 30% of them seen only once. This clonotype was seen ten or more times. Its specificity is not known. Samples came from axillary lymph nodes draining the breast cancer. The TCR was taken from a female donor with breast cancer. Some clones in this sample may be carry-over from other donors' samples. Specimen: axillary lymph node tissue. This chain links TRBV20-1 with TRBJ2-3, with D unresolved. For the CDR3, the DNA is TGCAGTGCCCGAGACCCCTTGACAGATACGCAGTATTTT. Translated: CSARDPLTDTQYF.